This T cell receptor (beta chain) is from a study of cytomegalovirus exposure and HLA in healthy donors. General study findings and limits: First-cohort TCR clusters were later found to tend to co-occur in the approximately 120 validation repertoires.

TCRdb keeps only in-frame clones here, not all; method: immunoSEQ multiplex PCR. Among about 130,000 clones listed, about nine tenths were seen once. This clone came up once. The antigen is unknown. Looked up from germline, CDR1 is MGHRA and CDR2 is YSYEKL. J gave up 4 bases and V 1 base, and 7 bases lay outside the gene matches. CDR3 size: 15 residues. The study drew the donors from its approximately 110-subject validation cohort, separate from the roughly 700-subject first cohort. The specimen was PBMCs. J is TRBJ2-7 and V is TRBV4-1, with 7 bases identical to TRBD1. The sequence derives from a woman in her late teens or twenties in good health and CMV-seronegative. In DNA form, the CDR3 reads TGCGCCAGCAGCCAAGTACAGGGGATACCTTACGAGCAGTACTTC. The encoded protein is CASSQVQGIPYEQYF.